This T cell receptor (beta chain) was sequenced in a study of breast tumors, draining lymph nodes, adjacent tissues. TCRdb passed the multiplex PCR reads through MiXCR, listing each CDR3 protein once. Of around 230,000 distinct CDR3 sequences listed, around 32% were seen once; the top ten hold around 1.5%. Germline-derived CDR1 and CDR2 are MNHNS and SASEGT. With 8 bases removed from V and 2 bases from J, the gap between germline ends came to 11 bases. The CDR3 totals 13 residues. The lymph nodes were axillary draining lymph nodes from breast cancer patients. This clonotype was sampled from a female donor with breast cancer. Some clones in this sample may be carry-over from other donors' samples. This chain connects TRBV6-1 to TRBJ2-3, with D possibly TRBD2 on 6 matching bases. The sample comprised axillary lymph node tissue. For the CDR3, the DNA is TGTGCCAGCCGCCCGGGAGTCACAGATACGCAGTATTTT. This sequence encodes CASRPGVTDTQYF.